The rows below give T cell receptor beta chains drawn from one sample of a study of post-analysis software for immune sequencing data. Each CDR3 protein is one row after TCRdb ran MiXCR on the PCR reads. The sample has roughly 600,000 distinct CDR3 sequences, around 40% seen once; the top ten hold over 1.5%. The sample comprised blood. Source of these receptors: a girl aged 5 to 17 with multiple sclerosis. CDR3s include the opening cysteine and the closing phenylalanine or tryptophan. The order of the fields is V gene, J gene, clone size, D gene, CDR3 DNA, CDR3 protein. The D gene is left open where the match is weak. Where a row states a size, it is once, few, many or the class of an expanded clone; other rows omit it.

v_gene: TRBV10-3; j_gene: TRBJ2-7; abundance: NA; d_gene: TRBD1; CDR3nt: TGTGCCATCAGTGACCAGGGACAGGGTTACGAGCAGTACTTC; CDR3aa: CAISDQGQGYEQYF
v_gene: TRBV25-1; j_gene: TRBJ2-1; abundance: NA; d_gene: TRBD1; CDR3nt: TGTGCCAGCAGTGCACCGGGACAGGGGATCAATGAGCAGTTCTTC; CDR3aa: CASSAPGQGINEQFF
v_gene: TRBV20-1; j_gene: TRBJ2-7; abundance: NA; d_gene: TRBD2; CDR3nt: TGCAGTGCTTTAGCGGGGGCGTCCTACGAGCAGTACTTC; CDR3aa: CSALAGASYEQYF
v_gene: TRBV5-1; j_gene: TRBJ2-5; abundance: few; d_gene: NA; CDR3nt: TGCGCCAGCACCAGGAGCGACGGAGAGACCCAGTACTTC; CDR3aa: CASTRSDGETQYF
v_gene: TRBV10-3; j_gene: TRBJ1-1; abundance: NA; d_gene: NA; CDR3nt: TGTGCCATCAGCCCCGGGCGGGGGAAGAACACTGAAGCTTTCTTT; CDR3aa: CAISPGRGKNTEAFF
v_gene: TRBV4-1; j_gene: TRBJ2-5; abundance: NA; d_gene: NA; CDR3nt: TGCGCCAGCAGCCCCTCCGGGGTTAGCCAAGCGACCCAGTACTTC; CDR3aa: CASSPSGVSQATQYF
v_gene: TRBV6-1; j_gene: TRBJ1-2; abundance: NA; d_gene: NA; CDR3nt: TGTGCCAGCAGTGAAATCTACGGGAACCCCTATGGCTACACCTTC; CDR3aa: CASSEIYGNPYGYTF
v_gene: TRBV12-3/TRBV12-4; j_gene: TRBJ2-7; abundance: NA; d_gene: NA; CDR3nt: TGTGCCAGCAGTTCGGGACTCCCGGGGGAGCAGTACTTC; CDR3aa: CASSSGLPGEQYF
v_gene: TRBV5-6; j_gene: TRBJ2-1; abundance: once; d_gene: TRBD2; CDR3nt: TGTGCCAGCAGCTCCACGGGACTAGAAGTCTATGAGCAGTTCTTC; CDR3aa: CASSSTGLEVYEQFF
v_gene: TRBV6-2/TRBV6-3; j_gene: TRBJ2-7; abundance: NA; d_gene: TRBD2; CDR3nt: TGTGCCAGCAGTTACTCGAGTAGCGGGAGGTACTACGAGCAGTACTTC; CDR3aa: CASSYSSSGRYYEQYF
v_gene: TRBV20-1; j_gene: TRBJ1-2; abundance: NA; d_gene: NA; CDR3nt: TGCAGTGCAACCGGGGGGCCGTCTAACTATGGCTACACCTTC; CDR3aa: CSATGGPSNYGYTF
v_gene: TRBV12-3/TRBV12-4; j_gene: TRBJ2-1; abundance: NA; d_gene: NA; CDR3nt: TGTGCCAGCAGCCTGGGACTCTTCGGGGAGCAGTTCTTC; CDR3aa: CASSLGLFGEQFF
v_gene: TRBV5-1; j_gene: TRBJ2-1; abundance: few; d_gene: NA; CDR3nt: TGCGCCAGCAGCTTGGAGAGGGGGTACAATGAGCAGTTCTTC; CDR3aa: CASSLERGYNEQFF
v_gene: TRBV7-9; j_gene: TRBJ2-7; abundance: NA; d_gene: TRBD1; CDR3nt: TGTGCCAGCAGCGTAGGACAGGGGGGAGCCTCCTACGAGCAGTACTTC; CDR3aa: CASSVGQGGASYEQYF
v_gene: TRBV12-3/TRBV12-4; j_gene: TRBJ1-2; abundance: few; d_gene: TRBD1; CDR3nt: TGTGCCAGCAGTCGGGGACAGCAAGACACCTTC; CDR3aa: CASSRGQQDTF
v_gene: TRBV20-1; j_gene: TRBJ1-2; abundance: NA; d_gene: TRBD1; CDR3nt: TGCAGTGCCGGAAAGGGGGCCGGGGGATATGGCTACACCTTC; CDR3aa: CSAGKGAGGYGYTF
v_gene: TRBV10-3; j_gene: TRBJ2-7; abundance: few; d_gene: NA; CDR3nt: TGTGCCATCAGTGGAGTACAGGCGATCTACGAGCAGTACTTC; CDR3aa: CAISGVQAIYEQYF
v_gene: TRBV5-1; j_gene: TRBJ2-3; abundance: NA; d_gene: NA; CDR3nt: TGCGCCAGCAGTCGGAAAGGGGCAGATACGCAGTATTTT; CDR3aa: CASSRKGADTQYF
v_gene: TRBV6-5; j_gene: TRBJ2-7; abundance: NA; d_gene: TRBD1; CDR3nt: TGTGCCAGCATGGACAGGAGCTCCTACGAGCAGTACTTC; CDR3aa: CASMDRSSYEQYF
v_gene: TRBV5-1; j_gene: TRBJ2-3; abundance: NA; d_gene: NA; CDR3nt: TGCGCCAGCATGGACAGCAGCACAGATACGCAGTATTTT; CDR3aa: CASMDSSTDTQYF
v_gene: TRBV13; j_gene: TRBJ2-3; abundance: few; d_gene: TRBD1; CDR3nt: TGTGCCAGCAGCTCCACCAACATTTATCAGACAGGGGGCGCCAAGAATACGCAGTATTTT; CDR3aa: CASSSTNIYQTGGAKNTQYF
v_gene: TRBV5-1; j_gene: TRBJ1-1; abundance: NA; d_gene: NA; CDR3nt: TGCGCCAGCAGCCCTTACCCCATCGACAGGACTGAAGCTTTCTTT; CDR3aa: CASSPYPIDRTEAFF
v_gene: TRBV24-1; j_gene: TRBJ2-1; abundance: NA; d_gene: NA; CDR3nt: TGTGCCACCAGTGGTGGGGAGGAGCAGTTCTTC; CDR3aa: CATSGGEEQFF
v_gene: TRBV7-9; j_gene: TRBJ2-5; abundance: few; d_gene: TRBD1; CDR3nt: TGTGCCAGCAGCTTAGCCTACAGGGGCCAAGAGACCCAGTACTTC; CDR3aa: CASSLAYRGQETQYF
v_gene: TRBV12-3/TRBV12-4; j_gene: TRBJ1-5; abundance: NA; d_gene: NA; CDR3nt: TGTGCCAGCAGTTCTCGGGCCATCCTAGGGAGCAATCAGCCCCAGCATTTT; CDR3aa: CASSSRAILGSNQPQHF
v_gene: TRBV5-1; j_gene: TRBJ1-1; abundance: NA; d_gene: NA; CDR3nt: TGCGCCAGCAGCCCCCAGGACAGTCGGAACACTGAAGCTTTCTTT; CDR3aa: CASSPQDSRNTEAFF
v_gene: TRBV3-1; j_gene: TRBJ1-2; abundance: NA; d_gene: NA; CDR3nt: TGTGCCAGCAGCCAAGGGGGGCTCGACTATGGCTACACCTTC; CDR3aa: CASSQGGLDYGYTF
v_gene: TRBV6-4; j_gene: TRBJ2-1; abundance: NA; d_gene: NA; CDR3nt: TGTGCCAGCAGTGACTCGGGGGGTACAGTTGGTTCCTACAATGAGCAGTTCTTC; CDR3aa: CASSDSGGTVGSYNEQFF
v_gene: TRBV11-2; j_gene: TRBJ2-7; abundance: NA; d_gene: TRBD2; CDR3nt: TGTGCCAGCAGCCGCCGGGGGGGGGAAGATTACGAGCAGTACTTC; CDR3aa: CASSRRGGEDYEQYF
v_gene: TRBV12-3/TRBV12-4; j_gene: TRBJ1-5; abundance: few; d_gene: TRBD1; CDR3nt: TGTGCCAGCAGCGGGACAGCCTATAGCAATCAGCCCCAGCATTTT; CDR3aa: CASSGTAYSNQPQHF
v_gene: TRBV19; j_gene: TRBJ2-7; abundance: few; d_gene: TRBD2; CDR3nt: TGTGCCAGTAGTATGGCGGGGGACTCCTACGAGCAGTACTTC; CDR3aa: CASSMAGDSYEQYF
v_gene: TRBV4-1; j_gene: TRBJ2-7; abundance: NA; d_gene: TRBD2; CDR3nt: TGCGCCAGCAGCCAAGATTTAATAGCGGGCACCTACGAGCAGTACTTC; CDR3aa: CASSQDLIAGTYEQYF
v_gene: TRBV7-8; j_gene: TRBJ2-7; abundance: few; d_gene: NA; CDR3nt: TGTGCCAGCAGCGTGACCGGGACTCCCTACGAGCAGTACTTC; CDR3aa: CASSVTGTPYEQYF
v_gene: TRBV12-3/TRBV12-4; j_gene: TRBJ1-2; abundance: NA; d_gene: NA; CDR3nt: TGTGCCAGCGGCCGACAGAGCTCCTATGGCTACACCTTC; CDR3aa: CASGRQSSYGYTF
v_gene: TRBV9; j_gene: TRBJ1-2; abundance: few; d_gene: NA; CDR3nt: TGTGCCAGCAGCTCTGGGGTTTCTGGCTATGGCTACACCTTC; CDR3aa: CASSSGVSGYGYTF
v_gene: TRBV7-6; j_gene: TRBJ2-2; abundance: few; d_gene: NA; CDR3nt: TGTGCCAGCAGCTTATCCCCCCTGAGTACGGGCAGCAGGGGAACCGGGGAGCTGTTTTTT; CDR3aa: CASSLSPLSTGSRGTGELFF
v_gene: TRBV15; j_gene: TRBJ1-1; abundance: once; d_gene: NA; CDR3nt: TGTGCCACCAGCAGAGAGGGCCCCTCAGGGGCTTTCTTT; CDR3aa: CATSREGPSGAFF
v_gene: TRBV5-1; j_gene: TRBJ1-1; abundance: NA; d_gene: NA; CDR3nt: TGCGCCAGTCAAAGGGGGGGGAGCGCCGCAGAAGCTTTCTTT; CDR3aa: CASQRGGSAAEAFF
v_gene: TRBV30; j_gene: TRBJ2-7; abundance: few; d_gene: NA; CDR3nt: TGTGCCTGGAGTCCAGGAGGGACGGTCACCTACGAGCAGTACTTC; CDR3aa: CAWSPGGTVTYEQYF
v_gene: TRBV7-9; j_gene: TRBJ1-5; abundance: few; d_gene: TRBD1; CDR3nt: TGTGCCAGCAGCTTAGGGGACAGCTCTGCCCAGCCCCAGCATTTT; CDR3aa: CASSLGDSSAQPQHF
v_gene: TRBV10-3; j_gene: TRBJ2-1; abundance: NA; d_gene: NA; CDR3nt: TGTGCCATCAGCCTAGAATACAATGAGCAGTTCTTC; CDR3aa: CAISLEYNEQFF
v_gene: TRBV7-9; j_gene: TRBJ1-2; abundance: NA; d_gene: NA; CDR3nt: TGTGCCAGTACGCGAGACTACTATGGCTACACCTTC; CDR3aa: CASTRDYYGYTF
v_gene: TRBV12-3/TRBV12-4; j_gene: TRBJ2-7; abundance: NA; d_gene: TRBD1; CDR3nt: TGTGCCAGCAGTTTAGGGACAGGGTCCGACGAGCAGTACTTC; CDR3aa: CASSLGTGSDEQYF
v_gene: TRBV29-1; j_gene: TRBJ1-1; abundance: NA; d_gene: NA; CDR3nt: TGCAGCGTTGAAGAGGCATATACTGAAGCTTTCTTT; CDR3aa: CSVEEAYTEAFF
v_gene: TRBV10-3; j_gene: TRBJ2-1; abundance: once; d_gene: NA; CDR3nt: TGTGCCATCGGAGCCAATGAGCAGTTCTTC; CDR3aa: CAIGANEQFF
v_gene: TRBV29-1; j_gene: TRBJ2-6; abundance: NA; d_gene: TRBD1; CDR3nt: TGCAGCGTTGAAGATCGGTCCTCGACAGGGTCGTACTCTGGGGCCAACGTCCTGACTTTC; CDR3aa: CSVEDRSSTGSYSGANVLTF